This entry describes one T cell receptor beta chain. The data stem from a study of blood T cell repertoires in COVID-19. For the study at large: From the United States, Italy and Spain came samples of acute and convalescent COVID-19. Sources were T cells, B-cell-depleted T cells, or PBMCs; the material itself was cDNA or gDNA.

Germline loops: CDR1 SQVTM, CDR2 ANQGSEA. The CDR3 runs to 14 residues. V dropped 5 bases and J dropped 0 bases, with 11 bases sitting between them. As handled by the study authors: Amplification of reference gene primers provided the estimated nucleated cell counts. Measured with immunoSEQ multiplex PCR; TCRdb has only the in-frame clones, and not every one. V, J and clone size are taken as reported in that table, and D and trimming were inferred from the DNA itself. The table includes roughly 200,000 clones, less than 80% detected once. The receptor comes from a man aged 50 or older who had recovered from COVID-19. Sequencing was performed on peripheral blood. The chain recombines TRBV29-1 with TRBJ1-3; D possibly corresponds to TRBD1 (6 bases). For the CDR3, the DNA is TGCAGCGTTTTAACAGGGCACTCTGGAAACACCATATATTTT. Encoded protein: CSVLTGHSGNTIYF.